A single T cell receptor (beta chain) is shown here with its context. Its antigen is undetermined. Looked up from germline, CDR1 is SGHRS and CDR2 is YFSETQ. With 4 bases clipped from V and 3 bases from J, the junction kept 12 bases outside the gene matches. The CDR3 covers 19 residues. The data were taken from a study of cytomegalovirus exposure and HLA in healthy donors. Study information: HLA-typed donors were the source of approximately 86 million unique TCRs held in an early data release.

The primer mix had 60 Vbeta and 13 Jbeta primers. Sequenced by immunoSEQ multiplex PCR; TCRdb stores in-frame clones only, minus some. This table has roughly 260,000 clones, approximately 85% appearing once. Points from the study as a whole: Rare TCR sequences predominated, though certain public TCRs were found in many donors.

J is TRBJ2-6 and V is TRBV5-1, with 11 bases aligning to TRBD1. Input material: PBMCs. This TCR was recovered from a woman aged 40 to 50 in good health and CMV-seropositive. The CDR3 spells CASSRLVGTGGVGANVLTF. The CDR3 DNA sequence: TGCGCCAGCAGCCGGTTGGTTGGGACAGGGGGAGTTGGGGCCAACGTCCTGACTTTC.